The 10 T cell receptor beta chains below were found in one sample sequenced in a study of cytotoxic CD8 clonotypes in ibrutinib-treated CLL. Only in-frame clones appear in the TCRdb table, and some are missing; sequencing was by immunoSEQ multiplex PCR. Here the sample spans roughly 200,000 clones, roughly 65% being singletons. This specimen consisted of PBMCs, obtained after 12 months of ibrutinib treatment. The receptors derive from a human donor with chronic lymphocytic leukemia.

V gene TRBV5-1 combines with J gene TRBJ1-1; possible D gene TRBD1, 6 bases. From germline, CDR1 is SGHRS and CDR2 YFSETQ. The CDR3 is 16 residues long. The germline V and J ends were trimmed by 3 bases and 1 base, with 16 bases remaining between them. CDR3 nucleotide sequence: TGCGCCAGCAGCTCCTTTTCGACAGGCCGGAACACTGAAGCTTTCTTT. Protein: CASSSFSTGRNTEAFF.

This chain connects TRBV27 to TRBJ2-7; 12 bases map to TRBD2. With 6 bases clipped from V and 2 bases from J, the junction kept 8 bases outside the gene matches. The CDR3 runs 16 residues. CDR1 is MNHEY and CDR2 is SMNVEV in the germline V gene (reference sequence). The CDR3 region has the DNA TGTGCCAGCAGGCTACTAGCGGGAGGTGGGGCCTACGAGCAGTACTTC. Translating it yields CASRLLAGGGAYEQYF.

The J gene is TRBJ2-7, the V gene TRBV28, with a weak D call TRBD2 (6 bases). The CDR3 covers 12 residues. The V gene's germline CDR1 is MDHEN and CDR2 SYDVKM. The V gene lost 5 bases and the J gene lost 6 bases, with 11 bases spanning the gap. CDR3 DNA sequence: TGTGCCAGCAGTCGGGACTGGGGCGAGCAGTACTTC. This codes for CASSRDWGEQYF.

This clone turned up a few times. This chain links TRBV5-1 with TRBJ1-4; no clear D gene. The CDR3 spans 15 residues. Germline CDR1 and CDR2: SGHRS and YFSETQ. Trimming cost V 0 bases and J 1 base, with 7 bases left between them. CDR3 region: CASSLVMGTNEKLFF. The DNA for the CDR3 is TGCGCCAGCAGCTTGGTGATGGGAACTAATGAAAAACTGTTTTTT.

This chain's CDR3 is CAWSPGRGGDTQYF. DNA of the CDR3: TGTGCCTGGAGCCCGGGGAGAGGGGGGGATACGCAGTATTTT. This chain uses TRBV30 with TRBJ2-3, with D perhaps TRBD1 or TRBD2 (6 bases each). V lost 3 bases and J 6 bases, leaving 16 bases between the germline ends. The CDR3 totals 14 residues. Germline V gene data show CDR1 as GTSNPN and CDR2 as SVGIG (reference sequence).

The J gene is TRBJ1-6, the V gene TRBV7-2; possibly TRBD1 for D (5 bases). CDR1 is SGHTA and CDR2 is FQGNSA in the germline V gene. V was shortened by 1 base and J by 14 bases, with 18 bases between the two germline ends. This CDR3 has 15 amino acids. In DNA form, the CDR3 reads TGTGCCAGCAGCTTAGAGGCCGGGACGGGGAGGGCCCTCCACTTT. It translates to CASSLEAGTGRALHF.

The V call is TRBV19, the J call TRBJ2-3, with TRBD2 matching over 8 bases. Germline V CDR1 and CDR2: LNHDA, SQIVND (reference sequence). The CDR3 loop spans 16 amino acids. Trimming took 6 bases from V and 1 from J; bases not matched to a gene: 9. Here the CDR3 DNA reads TGTGCCAGTAGATCCAATAGCGGGGCCCGCACAGATACGCAGTATTTT. Encoded protein: CASRSNSGARTDTQYF.

The chain employs TRBV14 and TRBJ2-7; 10 nucleotides line up with TRBD2. V trimming: 0 bases; J trimming: 2 bases; junction bases outside the gene matches: 7. This CDR3 is 17 amino acids long. Germline values: CDR1 SGHDN, CDR2 FVKESK. CDR3 region: CASSQDLLAGVAYEQYF. The CDR3, as DNA: TGTGCCAGCAGCCAAGATCTTCTAGCGGGAGTGGCCTACGAGCAGTACTTC. Looking up the rest from reference TRBV14 and TRBJ2-7 gives the full variable domain: EAGVTQFPSHSVIEKGQTVTLRCDPISGHDNLYWYRRVMGKEIKFLLHFVKESKQDESGMPNNRFLAERTGGTYSTLKVQPAELEDSGVYFCASSQDLLAGVAYEQYFGPGTRLTVT.

The V call is TRBV25-1, the J call TRBJ2-1; 10 bases map to TRBD1. The CDR3 contains 13 residues. Unmatched junction bases numbered 2, after V lost 6 bases and J lost 6 bases. Looked up from germline, CDR1 is MGHDK and CDR2 is SYGVNS. The CDR3: CASRRQGANEQFF. CDR3 sequence (DNA): TGTGCCAGCAGGAGACAGGGGGCCAATGAGCAGTTCTTC.

This clone showed up just a few times. The genes are TRBV27 and TRBJ2-3; D is perhaps TRBD2 (5 bases). The CDR3 spans 14 residues. V lost 5 bases and J 1 base, leaving 10 bases between the germline ends. CDR1 and CDR2 (germline): MNHEY, SMNVEV (reference sequence). The CDR3 loop is CASSVRRRTDTQYF. The CDR3 DNA sequence: TGTGCCAGCAGTGTAAGGAGGCGCACAGATACGCAGTATTTT.